This T cell receptor (beta chain) stems from a study of blood T cell repertoires in COVID-19. On the study more broadly: Acute-phase and convalescent COVID-19 samples originated in the United States, Italy and Spain. In each case, the material was cDNA or gDNA derived from T cells, B-cell-depleted T cells, or PBMCs.

Original processing notes: Amplification of reference gene primers was used by the study to estimate nucleated cell counts. The assay was immunoSEQ multiplex PCR, and TCRdb's table has in-frame clones only and misses some. V, J and clone size are those of that table, while D and trimming were read from the DNA. The repertoire includes approximately 120,000 clones, around 81% of them detected once, and approximately 3.9% sits in the top ten. Germline trimming cut 4 bases from V and 4 bases from J; bases unmatched to any gene: 8. The CDR3 is 15 amino acids. The germline CDR1 and CDR2 sequences are SGHDT and YYEEEE.

The rearrangement uses TRBV5-6 and TRBJ2-3; 8 positions match TRBD2. This receptor was obtained from a woman aged 45-59 years with acute or convalescent COVID-19. The sample comprised peripheral blood. The CDR3 DNA sequence: TGTGCCAGCAGCATCTATAGCGGGGTCGCAGATACGCAGTATTTT. Translating gives CASSIYSGVADTQYF.